This TCR beta chain was documented in a study of tumor-infiltrating lymphocytes in primary liver carcinoma (dated by TCRdb to 2017 to 2019). General notes on the study: Hepatocellular carcinoma (four) or combined HCC and intrahepatic cholangiocarcinoma (one) was present in the five patients, who were three men and two women aged 30 to 69 years. TCRbeta repertoire sequencing covered approximately 35 specimens from 5 patients: about 25 tumor regions, 5 adjacent noncancerous liver tissues and 5 peripheral blood samples. Agilent mRNA microarray profiling was performed on the roughly 25 tumor region samples to relate TCRbeta repertoire diversity to the local molecular phenotype. Tumors of the five patients were stage T1-T3 N0M0 with maximum diameters of roughly 4.2 to 11 cm. Across five regions of each liver tumor, along with adjacent normal tissue and blood, the study brought together TCRbeta repertoire sequencing, expression microarrays and whole-exome sequencing. Each sample produced about 3.5 to 7.13 million productive TCRbeta reads, and read depth showed no significant difference between tissue types. Technical replicate repertoires showed high reproducibility, with mean shared-clone rates roughly 0.88 and correlation coefficients above 0.95. Overall study outcomes, separate from this receptor: Only roughly 7-25% of top clones appeared in all five regions of a tumor, which suggests that tumor-infiltrating T cells are spatially heterogeneous. Comparison of CD4+ and CD8+ T cell repertoires was precluded by the use of bulk unsorted samples. A significantly larger repertoire fraction was made up by the top 250 clones in tumors than in blood (p = 0.039). Only four or five patients were included in the study, and the authors note that the findings should be validated in a larger study. Repertoire overlap was higher between tumor regions (mean roughly 35%) than tumor-adjacent (approximately 17%) or tumor-blood (roughly 14%) pairs, consistent with antigen-driven expansion. Because sequencing covered only the TCR beta chain and unpaired alpha chains were not captured, true repertoire diversity is likely underestimated.

In the case of this clonotype: Which antigen it targets is not known. One end of the junction fails to match germline, which may point to a read error.

Total RNA and DNA were co-extracted from around 20-30 mg of bulk tissue with the AllPrep DNA/RNA mini kit, without cell sorting. Between late 2015 and 2016, a few patients in China with histopathologically diagnosed primary liver carcinoma had surgical resection. At the time of sampling, the patients were treatment-naive and had chronic HBV infection. Five spatially separated regions were sampled from each tumor: the superior, inferior, left-lateral and right-lateral poles, plus the tumor centre. Histological examination found more than 90% viable tumor cells in every tumor sample. Each fresh piece of tumor and adjacent tissue was cut in two, with one half stored in RNAlater at -80 degrees C and the other half sent for histology. TCRbeta-specific cDNA was reverse-transcribed from approximately 0.5 ug total RNA using a constant-region primer and ProtoScript II reverse transcriptase. The TCRbeta libraries were prepared through three rounds of nested multiplex PCR following a slightly modified ARM-PCR procedure. Sample barcodes and Illumina adapters were added in a final 25-cycle PCR with Deep VentR polymerase. Amplicons of 200-500 bp were gel-purified with a QIAquick gel extraction kit before sequencing. The TCRbeta amplicons were sequenced with 250-bp paired-end reads on an Illumina HiSeq 2500. Turning to the authors' computational methods: Trimmomatic v0.33 was used to quality-trim the reads, and FLASH v1.2.11 was used to merge paired reads so that full CDR3 sequences could be recovered. MiGEC v1.2.1b assigned V, D and J germline segments to the rearranged TCRbeta sequences. VDJtools v1.0.0 computed clonotype statistics and Shannon-Wiener diversity indices. To reduce sampling bias, subsequent analyses other than the diversity analysis used only the 250 most abundant clonotypes in each sample. In-frame beta chains were kept once TCRdb had trimmed the public reads at Q25 with fastp and called clones with MiXCR. Records with the same CDR3 protein are collapsed into one entry carrying the most frequent genes and DNA. It is TCRdb's table, rather than the study itself, that gives the V and J calls and clone size. Present in this sample are more than 70,000 distinct CDR3 sequences, approximately 77% of which were seen just once. In total, the top ten clones hold approximately 19% of the sample.

This receptor was taken from a man between 35 and 55 years old with primary liver carcinoma and hepatitis B virus infection. Sample: liver tumor tissue from sampling region 1. The cell subset or site tag for this specimen amounts to: tumor region T1, superior pole.

The DNA reads TGCGCCAGCAGCCAAGCGAACAAAGGCGACCCGGGAACAGATACTCAGTATTTT. It translates to CASSQANKGDPGTDTQYF. The sequence links TRBV4-1 to TRBJ2-3; the D region possibly corresponds to TRBD2 (5 bases align). In the germline V gene, CDR1 corresponds to MGHRA and CDR2 to YSYEKL. The CDR3 spans 18 residues, from the cysteine through the phenylalanine. The read is trimmed to its CDR3 DNA, 54 bases read in frame from base 1.